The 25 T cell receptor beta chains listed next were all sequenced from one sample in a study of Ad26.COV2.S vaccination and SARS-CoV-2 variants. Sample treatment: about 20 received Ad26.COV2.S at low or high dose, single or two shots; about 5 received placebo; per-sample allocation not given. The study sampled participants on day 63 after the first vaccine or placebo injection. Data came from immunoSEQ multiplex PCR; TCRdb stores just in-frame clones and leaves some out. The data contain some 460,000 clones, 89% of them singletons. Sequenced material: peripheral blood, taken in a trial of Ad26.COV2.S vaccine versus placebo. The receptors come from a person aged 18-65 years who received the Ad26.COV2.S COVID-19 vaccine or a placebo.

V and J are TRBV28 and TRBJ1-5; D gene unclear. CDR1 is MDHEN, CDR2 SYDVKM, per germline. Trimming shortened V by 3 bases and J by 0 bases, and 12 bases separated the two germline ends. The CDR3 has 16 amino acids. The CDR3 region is CASSLSGRNSNQPQHF. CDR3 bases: TGTGCCAGCAGTTTGAGTGGACGGAATAGCAATCAGCCCCAGCATTTT.

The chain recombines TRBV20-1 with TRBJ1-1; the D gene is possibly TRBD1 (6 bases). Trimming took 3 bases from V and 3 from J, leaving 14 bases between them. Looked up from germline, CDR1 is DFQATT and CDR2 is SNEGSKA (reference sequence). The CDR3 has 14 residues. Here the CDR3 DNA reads TGCAGTGCTAGTGGTAGGGGGGCGCACACTGAAGCTTTCTTT. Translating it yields CSASGRGAHTEAFF.

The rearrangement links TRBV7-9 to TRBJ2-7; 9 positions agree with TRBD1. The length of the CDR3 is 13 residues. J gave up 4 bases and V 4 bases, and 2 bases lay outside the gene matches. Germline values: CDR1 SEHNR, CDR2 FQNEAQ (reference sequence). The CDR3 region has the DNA TGTGCCAGCAGCTCGACAGGGGGATACGAGCAGTACTTC. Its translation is CASSSTGGYEQYF.

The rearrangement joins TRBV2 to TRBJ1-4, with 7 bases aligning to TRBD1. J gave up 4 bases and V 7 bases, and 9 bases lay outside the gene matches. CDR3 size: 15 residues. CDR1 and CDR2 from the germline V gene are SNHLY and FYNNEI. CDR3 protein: CASKNDQGVNEKLFF. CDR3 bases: TGTGCCAGCAAGAACGACCAGGGGGTTAATGAAAAACTGTTTTTT.

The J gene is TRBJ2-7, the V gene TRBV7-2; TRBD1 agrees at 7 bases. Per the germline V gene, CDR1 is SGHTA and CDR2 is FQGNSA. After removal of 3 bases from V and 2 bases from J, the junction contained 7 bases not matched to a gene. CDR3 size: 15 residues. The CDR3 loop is CASSFSGQITYEQYF. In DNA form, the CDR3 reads TGTGCCAGCAGCTTTTCGGGACAGATAACCTACGAGCAGTACTTC.

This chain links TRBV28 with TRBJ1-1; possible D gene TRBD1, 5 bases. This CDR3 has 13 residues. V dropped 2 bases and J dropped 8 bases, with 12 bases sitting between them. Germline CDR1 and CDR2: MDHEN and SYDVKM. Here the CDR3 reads CASSLDPGTEAFF. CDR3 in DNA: TGTGCCAGCAGTTTAGATCCCGGGACGGAAGCTTTCTTT.

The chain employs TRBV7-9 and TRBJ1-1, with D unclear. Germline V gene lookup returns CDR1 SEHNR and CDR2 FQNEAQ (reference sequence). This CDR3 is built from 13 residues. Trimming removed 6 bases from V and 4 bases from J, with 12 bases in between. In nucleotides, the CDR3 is TGTGCCAGCAGAGCAATCGAGGGCACTGAAGCTTTCTTT. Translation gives CASRAIEGTEAFF.

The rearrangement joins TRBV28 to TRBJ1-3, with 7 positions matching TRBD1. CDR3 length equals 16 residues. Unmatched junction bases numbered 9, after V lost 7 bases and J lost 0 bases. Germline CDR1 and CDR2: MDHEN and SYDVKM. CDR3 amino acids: CASTPGQPYSGNTIYF. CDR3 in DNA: TGTGCCAGCACCCCGGGACAGCCATACTCTGGAAACACCATATATTTT.

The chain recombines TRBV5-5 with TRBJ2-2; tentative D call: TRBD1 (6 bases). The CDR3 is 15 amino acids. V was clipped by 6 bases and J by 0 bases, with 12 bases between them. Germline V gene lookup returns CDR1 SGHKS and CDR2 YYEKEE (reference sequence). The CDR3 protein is CASNRDTANTGELFF. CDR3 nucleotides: TGTGCCAGCAACCGGGACACCGCGAACACCGGGGAGCTGTTTTTT.

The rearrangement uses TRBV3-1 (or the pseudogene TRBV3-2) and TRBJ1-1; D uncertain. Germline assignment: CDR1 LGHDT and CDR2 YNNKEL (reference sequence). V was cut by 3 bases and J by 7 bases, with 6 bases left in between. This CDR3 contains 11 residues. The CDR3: CASSQRGEAFF. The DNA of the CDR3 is TGTGCCAGCAGCCAGCGGGGTGAAGCTTTCTTT.

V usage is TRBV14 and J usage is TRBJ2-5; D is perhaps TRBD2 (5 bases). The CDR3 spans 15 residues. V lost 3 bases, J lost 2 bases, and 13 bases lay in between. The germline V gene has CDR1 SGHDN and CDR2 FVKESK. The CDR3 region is CASSHPGWWQETQYF. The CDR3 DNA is TGTGCCAGCAGCCACCCGGGGTGGTGGCAAGAGACCCAGTACTTC.

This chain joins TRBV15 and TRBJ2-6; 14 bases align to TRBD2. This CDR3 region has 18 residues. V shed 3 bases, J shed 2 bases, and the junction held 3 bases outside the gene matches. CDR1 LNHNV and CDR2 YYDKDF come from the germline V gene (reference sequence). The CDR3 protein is CATSRTSGRAAGANVLTF. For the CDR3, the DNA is TGTGCCACCAGCAGGACTAGCGGGAGGGCCGCTGGGGCCAACGTCCTGACTTTC.

The CDR3 protein is CASSKNQETQYF. CDR3 nucleotides: TGTGCCAGCAGCAAGAACCAAGAGACCCAGTACTTC. This chain uses TRBV6-5 with TRBJ2-5; D is ambiguous. The ends were cut back, 6 bases at V and 0 bases at J, with 5 bases in the middle. The CDR3 spans 12 residues. Germline V lookup: CDR1 MNHEY, CDR2 SVGAGI.

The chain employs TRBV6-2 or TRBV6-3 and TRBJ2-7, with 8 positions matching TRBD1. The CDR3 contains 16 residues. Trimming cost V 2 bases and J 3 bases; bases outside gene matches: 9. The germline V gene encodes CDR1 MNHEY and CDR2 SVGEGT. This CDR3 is CASSYGQGHLLYEQYF. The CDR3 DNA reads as TGTGCCAGCAGTTACGGACAGGGTCATCTACTCTACGAGCAGTACTTC.

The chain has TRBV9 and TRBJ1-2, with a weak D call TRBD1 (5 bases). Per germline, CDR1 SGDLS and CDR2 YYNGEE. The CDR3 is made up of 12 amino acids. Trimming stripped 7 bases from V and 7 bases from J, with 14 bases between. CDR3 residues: CASLGGLGGYTF. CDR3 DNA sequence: TGTGCCAGCCTCGGGGGGTTAGGTGGCTACACCTTC. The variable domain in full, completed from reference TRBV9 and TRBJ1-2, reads DSGVTQTPKHLITATGQRVTLRCSPRSGDLSVYWYQQSLDQGLQFLIQYYNGEERAKGNILERFSAQQFPDLHSELNLSSLELGDSALYFCASLGGLGGYTFGSGTRLTVV.

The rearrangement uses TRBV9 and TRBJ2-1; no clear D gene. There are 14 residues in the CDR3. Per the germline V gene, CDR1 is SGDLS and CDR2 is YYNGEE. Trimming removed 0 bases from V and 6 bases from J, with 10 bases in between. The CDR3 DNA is TGTGCCAGCAGCGTAGGAGTTGGCAGCAATGAGCAGTTCTTC. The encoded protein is CASSVGVGSNEQFF.

The CDR3 spells CASSQDSYEQYF. CDR3 bases: TGTGCCAGCAGCCAAGACTCCTACGAGCAGTACTTC. The gene calls are TRBV4-2 and TRBJ2-7; no reliable D call. Germline V lookup: CDR1 LGHNA, CDR2 YNFKEQ. There are 12 residues in the CDR3. The V end was cut by 0 bases, the J end by 0 bases, with 0 bases between.

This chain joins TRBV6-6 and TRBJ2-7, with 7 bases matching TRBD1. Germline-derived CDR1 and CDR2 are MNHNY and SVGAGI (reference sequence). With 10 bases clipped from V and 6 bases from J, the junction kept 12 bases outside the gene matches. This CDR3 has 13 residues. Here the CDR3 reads CATDRDSGLEQYF. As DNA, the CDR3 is TGTGCCACCGACCGGGACAGTGGTCTCGAGCAGTACTTC.

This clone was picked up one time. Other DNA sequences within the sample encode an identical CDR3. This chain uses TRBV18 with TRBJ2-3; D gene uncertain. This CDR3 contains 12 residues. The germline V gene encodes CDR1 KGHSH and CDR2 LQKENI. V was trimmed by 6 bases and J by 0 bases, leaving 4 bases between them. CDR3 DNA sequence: TGTGCCAGCTCCCTTAGCACAGATACGCAGTATTTT. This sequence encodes CASSLSTDTQYF.

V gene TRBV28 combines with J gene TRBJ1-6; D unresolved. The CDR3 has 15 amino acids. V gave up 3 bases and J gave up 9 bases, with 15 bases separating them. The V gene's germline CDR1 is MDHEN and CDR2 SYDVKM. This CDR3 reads CASSFGPLLGSPLHF. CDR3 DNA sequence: TGTGCCAGCAGTTTCGGGCCCCTTCTGGGTTCACCCCTCCACTTT.

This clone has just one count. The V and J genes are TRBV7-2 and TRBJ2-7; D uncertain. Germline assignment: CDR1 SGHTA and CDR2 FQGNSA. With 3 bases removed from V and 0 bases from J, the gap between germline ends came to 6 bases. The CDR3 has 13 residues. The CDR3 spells CASSFGSSYEQYF. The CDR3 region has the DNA TGTGCCAGCAGCTTTGGCTCCTCCTACGAGCAGTACTTC.

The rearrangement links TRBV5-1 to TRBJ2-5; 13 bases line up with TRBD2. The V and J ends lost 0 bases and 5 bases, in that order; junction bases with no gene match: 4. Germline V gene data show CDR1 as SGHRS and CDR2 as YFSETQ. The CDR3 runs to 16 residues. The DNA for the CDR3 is TGCGCCAGCAGCTTGGGACTAGCGGGAGGAAGGGAGACCCAGTACTTC. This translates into CASSLGLAGGRETQYF.

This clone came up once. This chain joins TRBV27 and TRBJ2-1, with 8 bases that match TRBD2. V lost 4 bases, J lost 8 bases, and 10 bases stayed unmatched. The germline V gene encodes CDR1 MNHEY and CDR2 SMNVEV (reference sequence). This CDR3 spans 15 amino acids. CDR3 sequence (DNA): TGTGCCAGCAGTTGGAGCAGCGGGAGTAAATATGAGCAGTTCTTC. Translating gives CASSWSSGSKYEQFF.

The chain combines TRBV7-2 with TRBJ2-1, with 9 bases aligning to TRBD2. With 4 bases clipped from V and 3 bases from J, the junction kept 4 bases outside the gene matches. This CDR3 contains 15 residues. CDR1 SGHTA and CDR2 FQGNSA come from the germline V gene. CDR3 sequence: CASSSSGGLYNEQFF. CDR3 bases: TGTGCCAGCAGCTCCAGCGGGGGGCTCTACAATGAGCAGTTCTTC.

In DNA form, the CDR3 reads TGTGCCAGCAGCTTAGACCGGACAGGGGGCTACGAGCAGTACTTC. This translates into CASSLDRTGGYEQYF. V gene TRBV7-2 combines with J gene TRBJ2-7; TRBD1 aligns across 10 bases. V dropped 1 base and J dropped 3; count of bases not matched to a gene: 3. The germline CDR1 and CDR2 sequences are SGHTA and FQGNSA. The CDR3 contains 15 residues.